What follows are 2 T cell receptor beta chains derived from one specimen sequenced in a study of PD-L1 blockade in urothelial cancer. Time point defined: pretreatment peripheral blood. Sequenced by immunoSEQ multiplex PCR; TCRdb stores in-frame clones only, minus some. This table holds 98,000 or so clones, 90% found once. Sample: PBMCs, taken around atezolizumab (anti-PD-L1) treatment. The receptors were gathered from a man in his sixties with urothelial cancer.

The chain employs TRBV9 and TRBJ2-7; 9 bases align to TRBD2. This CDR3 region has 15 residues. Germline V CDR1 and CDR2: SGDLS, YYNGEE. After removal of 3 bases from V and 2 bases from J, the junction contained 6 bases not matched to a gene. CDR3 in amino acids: CASSGGAGGTYEQYF. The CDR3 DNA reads TGTGCCAGCAGCGGTGGGGCGGGGGGGACCTACGAGCAGTACTTC.

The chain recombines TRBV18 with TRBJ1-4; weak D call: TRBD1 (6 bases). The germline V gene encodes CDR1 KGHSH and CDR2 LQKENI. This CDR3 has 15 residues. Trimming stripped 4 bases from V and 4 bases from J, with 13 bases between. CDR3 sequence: CASSQTGSGNEKLFF. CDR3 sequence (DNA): TGTGCCAGCTCACAAACAGGGTCTGGTAATGAAAAACTGTTTTTT.